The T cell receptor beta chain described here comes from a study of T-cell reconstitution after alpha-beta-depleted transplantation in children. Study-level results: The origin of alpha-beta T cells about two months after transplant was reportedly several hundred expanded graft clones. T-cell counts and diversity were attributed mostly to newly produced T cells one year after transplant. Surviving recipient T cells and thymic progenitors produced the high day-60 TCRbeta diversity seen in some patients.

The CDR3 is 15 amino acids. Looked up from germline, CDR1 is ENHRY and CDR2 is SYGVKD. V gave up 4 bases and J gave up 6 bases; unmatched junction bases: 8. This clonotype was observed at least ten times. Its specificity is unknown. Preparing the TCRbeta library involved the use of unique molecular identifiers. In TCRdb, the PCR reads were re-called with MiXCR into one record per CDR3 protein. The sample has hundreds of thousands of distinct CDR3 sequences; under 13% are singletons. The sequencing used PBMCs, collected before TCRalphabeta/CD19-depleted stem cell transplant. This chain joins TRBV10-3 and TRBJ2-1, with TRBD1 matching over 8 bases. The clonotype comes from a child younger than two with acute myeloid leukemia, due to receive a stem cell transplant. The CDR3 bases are TGTGCCATCAGTGCTTGGACAGGGATGTTCAATGAGCAGTTCTTC. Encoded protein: CAISAWTGMFNEQFF.